The 4 T cell receptor beta chains presented below share a single source sample, sequenced in a study of blood T cell repertoires in COVID-19. The data were produced by immunoSEQ multiplex PCR, yet TCRdb's version contains in-frame clones alone and is incomplete. The profile shows roughly 290,000 clones, about 87% of them singletons. Sample: peripheral blood. Receptors originate from a woman aged 45-65 years who had recovered from COVID-19.

Here the CDR3 reads CAITGGRYNEQFF. The CDR3 nucleotides are TGTGCCATCACAGGCGGGAGGTACAATGAGCAGTTCTTC. The rearrangement joins TRBV10-3 to TRBJ2-1; 8 nucleotides agree with TRBD2. Trimming at V came to 7 bases and at J to 4 bases, leaving 3 bases not matched to a gene. This CDR3 contains 13 residues. Germline CDR1 and CDR2: ENHRY and SYGVKD.

This chain uses TRBV18 with TRBJ1-1; D is perhaps TRBD1 (6 bases). The CDR3 length is 16 residues. CDR1 and CDR2 (germline): KGHSH, LQKENI. Trimming left V 2 bases short and J 5 bases short, with 18 bases between. CDR3: CASSPGGGPGRTEAFF. DNA of the CDR3: TGTGCCAGCTCACCAGGGGGGGGCCCCGGGAGGACTGAAGCTTTCTTT.

The chain couples TRBV5-5 to TRBJ2-7; 8 bases agree with TRBD1. The CDR3 has 14 amino acids. Germline V lookup: CDR1 SGHKS, CDR2 YYEKEE (reference sequence). V lost 2 bases, J lost 6 bases, and 7 bases stayed unmatched. CDR3 sequence (DNA): TGTGCCAGCAGCTTCAACAGGGGGTCAGGCGAGCAGTACTTC. Translating gives CASSFNRGSGEQYF.

This clone was recorded a few times. In the same sample, other DNA sequences code for this CDR3. The chain couples TRBV6-5 to TRBJ2-2; 7 positions agree with TRBD2. CDR3 size: 14 residues. Germline loops: CDR1 MNHEY, CDR2 SVGAGI. V dropped 8 bases and J dropped 1; count of bases not matched to a gene: 4. The CDR3 DNA is TGTGCCAGCCGCGGGGGTCTGAACACCGGGGAGCTGTTTTTT. It specifies CASRGGLNTGELFF.